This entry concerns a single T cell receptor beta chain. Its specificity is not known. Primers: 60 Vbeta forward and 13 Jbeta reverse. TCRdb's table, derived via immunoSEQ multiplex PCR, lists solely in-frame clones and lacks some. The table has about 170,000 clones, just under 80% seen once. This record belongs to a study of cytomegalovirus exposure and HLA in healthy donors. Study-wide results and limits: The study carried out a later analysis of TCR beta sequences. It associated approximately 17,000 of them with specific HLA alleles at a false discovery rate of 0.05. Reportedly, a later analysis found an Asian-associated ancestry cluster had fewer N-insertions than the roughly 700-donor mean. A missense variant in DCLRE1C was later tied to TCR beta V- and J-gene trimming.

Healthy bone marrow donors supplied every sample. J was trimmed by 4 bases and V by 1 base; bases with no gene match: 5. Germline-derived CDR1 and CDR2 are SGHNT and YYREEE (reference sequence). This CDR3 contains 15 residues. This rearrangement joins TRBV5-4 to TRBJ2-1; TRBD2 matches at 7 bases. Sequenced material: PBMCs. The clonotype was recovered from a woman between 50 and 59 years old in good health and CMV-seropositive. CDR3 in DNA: TGTGCCAGCAGCTTGAGGCTAGCGGCGTACAATGAGCAGTTCTTC. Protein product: CASSLRLAAYNEQFF.